A single sample is the source of the 27 T cell receptor beta chains below, sequenced in a study of T cells in lung cancer brain metastases (dated by TCRdb to 2016 to 2019). Library method: the immunoSEQ multiplex PCR assay. As stored in TCRdb, this immuneACCESS dataset retains in-frame rearrangements with V and J assigned. A fraction of the clones does not appear; measured against another copy, unresolved V genes explain less than half of the discrepancy, and the remainder lacks a known reason. This sample comprises 800 to 1,200 clones, around nine tenths of them detected only once. 5.9% of the sample comes from the top ten. The sample consisted of tumor tissue from a brain metastasis. In the paper's terms, the cell subset or site label means: paired resected brain metastasis. The source is a woman between 40 and 55 years old with non-small cell lung cancer that had spread to the brain.

The chain uses TRBV6-5 and TRBJ2-5; 7 bases map to TRBD2. Germline assignment: CDR1 MNHEY and CDR2 SVGAGI. The CDR3 length is 16 residues. The V and J ends lost 6 bases and 1 base, in that order; junction bases with no gene match: 11. CDR3 sequence reads: CASSYATLALQETQYF. CDR3 coding DNA: TGTGCCAGCAGCTACGCGACACTAGCGCTCCAAGAGACCCAGTACTTC.

The chain links TRBV9 to TRBJ1-2; no definite D call. Trimming took 0 bases from V and 7 from J, leaving 10 bases between them. From germline, CDR1 is SGDLS and CDR2 YYNGEE. The CDR3 length is 13 residues. The CDR3 loop is CASSVEGPAGYTF. The CDR3, as DNA: TGTGCCAGCAGCGTAGAAGGGCCCGCTGGCTACACCTTC.

This clone has more than one count but fewer than ten. This sequence joins TRBV19 and TRBJ2-1; 11 bases line up with TRBD2. This CDR3 is 17 amino acids long. J was trimmed by 5 bases and V by 3 bases; bases with no gene match: 9. The germline V gene has CDR1 LNHDA and CDR2 SQIVND (reference sequence). The CDR3 here is CASSIGLAGAGNNEQFF. CDR3 DNA: TGTGCCAGTAGTATCGGACTAGCGGGTGCTGGTAACAATGAGCAGTTCTTC.

The CDR3, as DNA: TGCGCCAGCAGCTGGGACAGGGCGAAGGAGCTGTTTTTT. Translation gives CASSWDRAKELFF. The chain combines TRBV5-1 with TRBJ2-2; 9 bases are shared with TRBD1. Looked up from germline, CDR1 is SGHRS and CDR2 is YFSETQ. The CDR3 consists of 13 residues. The V segment lost 3 bases and the J segment 10 bases; nucleotides outside the gene matches: 4.

This chain links TRBV5-1 with TRBJ2-1, with 10 bases matching TRBD2. Germline trimming cut 4 bases from V and 5 bases from J; bases unmatched to any gene: 6. CDR3 length equals 15 residues. Germline V gene lookup returns CDR1 SGHRS and CDR2 YFSETQ. The DNA for the CDR3 is TGCGCCAGCAGCATTAGGACTAGCGGCGACAATGAGCAGTTCTTC. Protein product: CASSIRTSGDNEQFF.

The chain employs TRBV7-6 and TRBJ2-1, with D unresolved. Germline V gene sequence: CDR1 SGHVS, CDR2 FNYEAQ. Trimming removed 1 base from V and 0 bases from J, with 10 bases in between. The CDR3 length is 16 residues. CDR3 sequence reads: CASSLESVSSYNEQFF. DNA for the CDR3: TGTGCCAGCAGCTTAGAGTCAGTAAGCTCCTACAATGAGCAGTTCTTC.

The chain combines TRBV5-4 with TRBJ2-5, with no clear D. This CDR3 spans 14 amino acids. Trimming stripped 4 bases from V and 2 bases from J, with 12 bases between. From germline, CDR1 is SGHNT and CDR2 YYREEE (reference sequence). The CDR3 sequence is CASSAERTQETQYF. The CDR3 region has the DNA TGTGCCAGCAGCGCCGAACGTACACAAGAGACCCAGTACTTC. Together with reference TRBV5-4 and TRBJ2-5, the CDR3 gives the full variable domain: ETGVTQSPTHLIKTRGQQVTLRCSSQSGHNTVSWYQQALGQGPQFIFQYYREEENGRGNFPPRFSGLQFPNYSSELNVNALELDDSALYLCASSAERTQETQYFGPGTRLLVL.

The gene calls are TRBV30 and TRBJ2-7; D gene uncertain. Germline V gives CDR1 GTSNPN, CDR2 SVGIG (reference sequence). This CDR3 region has 12 residues. Trimming removed 0 bases from V and 9 bases from J, with 12 bases in between. Here the CDR3 reads CAWSVRAFRQYF. The DNA of the CDR3 is TGTGCCTGGAGTGTACGGGCCTTTCGGCAGTACTTC.

The chain links TRBV5-1 to TRBJ2-3, with 10 bases identical to TRBD1. The CDR3 contains 16 residues. Trimming at V came to 3 bases and at J to 8 bases, leaving 12 bases not matched to a gene. The germline V gene has CDR1 SGHRS and CDR2 YFSETQ. CDR3 amino acids: CASSSHGGDRGGTQYF. DNA of the CDR3: TGCGCCAGCAGCTCCCACGGTGGGGACAGGGGTGGTACGCAGTATTTT.

The rearrangement uses TRBV6-5 and TRBJ2-1, with D possibly called TRBD1 or TRBD2 (5 bases each). CDR1 is MNHEY and CDR2 is SVGAGI in the germline V gene. Trimming removed 4 bases from V and 9 bases from J, with 19 bases in between. This CDR3 comprises 15 residues. In DNA, the CDR3 is TGTGCCAGCAGTTTCCTCGGGTCGGGGCGGCCTGAGCAGTTCTTC. This translates into CASSFLGSGRPEQFF.

This rearrangement joins TRBV27 to TRBJ2-7; the D is unclear. Deletions cut 4 bases from V and 7 bases from J, with 17 bases between. The CDR3 runs 14 residues. Germline CDR1 is MNHEY and CDR2 is SMNVEV (reference sequence). The CDR3 sequence is CASSWQALGSEQYF. CDR3 in DNA: TGTGCCAGCAGTTGGCAGGCGCTAGGGTCAGAGCAGTACTTC.

The chain recombines TRBV19 with TRBJ2-7, with a tentative D call TRBD1 (6 bases). The V end lost 7 bases, the J end lost 6 bases, and 16 bases lay between the germline ends. The CDR3 is 13 amino acids. From germline, CDR1 is LNHDA and CDR2 SQIVND (reference sequence). CDR3 sequence reads: CASNDPTGTEQYF. The CDR3 DNA reads TGTGCCAGTAATGACCCAACAGGGACCGAGCAGTACTTC.

The V call is TRBV25-1, the J call TRBJ1-1; TRBD1 matches 7 bases. The CDR3 loop spans 13 amino acids. Germline V CDR1 and CDR2: MGHDK, SYGVNS. V lost 5 bases and J lost 3; bases outside the gene matches: 3. CDR3 protein: CASSRQGDTEAFF. The DNA for the CDR3 is TGTGCCAGCAGTCGTCAGGGGGACACTGAAGCTTTCTTT.

The J gene is TRBJ2-5, the V gene TRBV27, with a weak D call TRBD2 (6 bases). This CDR3 region has 15 residues. V was shortened by 5 bases and J by 2 bases, with 15 bases between the two germline ends. From germline, CDR1 is MNHEY and CDR2 SMNVEV (reference sequence). CDR3 coding DNA: TGTGCCAGCAGTCCTATATCGGGAGCGCAAGAGACCCAGTACTTC. Amino acid sequence: CASSPISGAQETQYF.

The chain combines TRBV25-1 with TRBJ2-1; TRBD2 agrees at 9 bases. CDR3 size: 14 residues. V lost 7 bases, J lost 4 bases, and 5 bases stayed unmatched. Germline V gene lookup returns CDR1 MGHDK and CDR2 SYGVNS. CDR3 region: CASTRTSEYNEQFF. The CDR3 DNA reads TGTGCCAGCACCCGGACTAGCGAATACAATGAGCAGTTCTTC. Filled out from reference TRBV25-1 and TRBJ2-1, the complete variable domain reads EADIYQTPRYLVIGTGKKITLECSQTMGHDKMYWYQQDPGMELHLIHYSYGVNSTEKGDLSSESTVSRIRTEHFPLTLESARPSHTSQYLCASTRTSEYNEQFFGPGTRLTVL.

This clone was seen just once. As DNA, the CDR3 is TGTGCCAGCTCACGCACCGGGACTACCTTACAAGAGACCCAGTACTTC. Protein: CASSRTGTTLQETQYF. The chain combines TRBV18 with TRBJ2-5; 7 nucleotides match TRBD2. CDR3 length equals 16 residues. Germline assignment: CDR1 KGHSH and CDR2 LQKENI. J lost 2 bases, V lost 4 bases, and 10 bases had no gene match. The whole variable domain, filled in from reference TRBV18 and TRBJ2-5, reads NAGVMQNPRHLVRRRGQEARLRCSPMKGHSHVYWYRQLPEEGLKFMVYLQKENIIDESGMPKERFSAEFPKEGPSILRIQQVVRGDSAAYFCASSRTGTTLQETQYFGPGTRLLVL.

The chain recombines TRBV29-1 with TRBJ1-2; TRBD1 is a possible D gene (6 bases). V lost 4 bases to trimming and J lost 3 bases, with 9 bases between them. Germline loops: CDR1 SQVTM, CDR2 ANQGSEA. The CDR3 is 12 amino acids. CDR3 amino acids: CSVGGQDYGYTF. Written as DNA, the CDR3 is TGCAGCGTTGGGGGGCAGGACTATGGCTACACCTTC.

The CDR3 here is CASSLTTGDYGYTF. In DNA, the CDR3 is TGTGCCAGCAGTCTGACGACAGGGGACTATGGCTACACCTTC. This chain links TRBV28 with TRBJ1-2, with 8 bases matching TRBD1. The trim removed 5 bases at V and 3 bases at J, leaving 5 bases unmatched. This CDR3 has 14 amino acids. The germline V gene encodes CDR1 MDHEN and CDR2 SYDVKM.

Concerning this clone itself: Other DNA sequences in the sample encode the same CDR3. The V call is TRBV5-1, the J call TRBJ1-2, with a tentative D call TRBD1 (6 bases). This CDR3 comprises 13 residues. V lost 8 bases, J lost 4 bases, and 15 bases lay in between. The V gene's germline CDR1 is SGHRS and CDR2 YFSETQ. The DNA of the CDR3 is TGCGCCAGTAGCCGGGACACGTCCTATGGCTACACCTTC. It codes for CASSRDTSYGYTF.

This chain uses TRBV5-3 with TRBJ1-6, with 9 bases lining up with TRBD1. TRBV5-3 is an ORF for which the function is uncertain. There are 17 residues in the CDR3. V was clipped by 3 bases and J by 7 bases; unmatched bases: 11. This CDR3 is CARSCPASGQGNSPLHF. CDR3 sequence (DNA): TGTGCCAGAAGCTGTCCGGCCTCGGGACAGGGAAATTCACCCCTCCACTTT.

This chain joins TRBV5-1 and TRBJ2-7; 9 bases are a match to TRBD2. V shed 0 bases and J 1 base; nucleotides not matched to a gene: 2. Germline assignment: CDR1 SGHRS and CDR2 YFSETQ. The CDR3 is made up of 15 amino acids. The CDR3 loop is CASSLGLAGSYEQYF. The CDR3 region has the DNA TGCGCCAGCAGCTTGGGGCTAGCGGGATCCTACGAGCAGTACTTC. Based on the CDR3 plus reference TRBV5-1 and TRBJ2-7, the full variable domain is KAGVTQTPRYLIKTRGQQVTLSCSPISGHRSVSWYQQTPGQGLQFLFEYFSETQRNKGNFPGRFSGRQFSNSRSEMNVSTLELGDSALYLCASSLGLAGSYEQYFGPGTRLTVT.

Points on this clone: Germline is not matched at one junction end, which may reflect a read error. In DNA form, the CDR3 reads TGTGCCAGTAGCTTAGGGCCCCAAGGCTACGAGCAGTACTTC. Translating gives CASSLGPQGYEQYF. The J gene is TRBJ2-7, the V gene TRBV5-6; D remains ambiguous. This CDR3 is 14 amino acids long. CDR1 and CDR2 (germline): SGHDT, YYEEEE. The full variable domain, its missing parts supplied by reference TRBV5-6 and TRBJ2-7, is DAGVTQSPTHLIKTRGQQVTLRCSPKSGHDTVSWYQQALGQGPQFIFQYYEEEERQRGNFPDRFSGHQFPNYSSELNVNALLLGDSALYLCASSLGPQGYEQYFGPGTRLTVT.

This clone was observed a single time. A read error may account for a junction end that differs from germline. V usage is TRBV4-1 and J usage is TRBJ1-4, with D hard to call. Per the germline V gene, CDR1 is MGHRA and CDR2 is YSYEKL. The CDR3 length is 14 residues. The chain's CDR3 is CASSQDGRREKLFF. CDR3 nucleotide sequence: TGTGCCAGCAGCCAAGATGGCCGGAGGGAAAAACTGTTTTTT.

This clone has more than one count but fewer than ten. This chain links TRBV4-2 with TRBJ2-3; 9 nucleotides match TRBD2. CDR3 length: 17 residues. The junction had 6 bases not matched to a gene; V was cut back by 0 bases and J by 2 bases. CDR1 is LGHNA and CDR2 is YNFKEQ in the germline V gene. CDR3 sequence reads: CASSQDQGTSLTDTQYF. CDR3 sequence (DNA): TGTGCCAGCAGCCAAGATCAGGGGACTAGCCTCACAGATACGCAGTATTTT.

The chain joins TRBV5-6 to TRBJ2-1; no definite D call. There are 14 residues in the CDR3. Germline V lookup: CDR1 SGHDT, CDR2 YYEEEE. Trimming pared 2 bases from V and 4 bases from J, leaving 10 bases between. The chain's CDR3 is CASSFTRPYNEQFF. The CDR3 DNA sequence: TGTGCCAGCAGCTTCACACGGCCGTACAATGAGCAGTTCTTC. Full variable domain (rest looked up from reference TRBV5-6 and TRBJ2-1): DAGVTQSPTHLIKTRGQQVTLRCSPKSGHDTVSWYQQALGQGPQFIFQYYEEEERQRGNFPDRFSGHQFPNYSSELNVNALLLGDSALYLCASSFTRPYNEQFFGPGTRLTVL.

This clone was recorded once. The CDR3 is CAWRRGLNTEAFF. For the CDR3, the DNA is TGTGCCTGGAGAAGGGGCCTGAACACTGAAGCTTTCTTT. J is TRBJ1-1 and V is TRBV30, with a tentative D call TRBD1 (5 bases). This CDR3 has 13 residues. Trimming cost V 3 bases and J 0 bases, with 8 bases left between them. Germline V gene data show CDR1 as GTSNPN and CDR2 as SVGIG (reference sequence).

As DNA, the CDR3 is TGCAGCGCGGCCGGGACAGGCTTCTCCTACGAGCAGTACTTC. It encodes CSAAGTGFSYEQYF. The chain employs TRBV29-1 and TRBJ2-7, with 8 bases lining up with TRBD1. V was pared by 7 bases and J by 0 bases, with 8 bases of the junction left unmatched. The CDR3 covers 14 residues. Germline assignment: CDR1 SQVTM and CDR2 ANQGSEA.